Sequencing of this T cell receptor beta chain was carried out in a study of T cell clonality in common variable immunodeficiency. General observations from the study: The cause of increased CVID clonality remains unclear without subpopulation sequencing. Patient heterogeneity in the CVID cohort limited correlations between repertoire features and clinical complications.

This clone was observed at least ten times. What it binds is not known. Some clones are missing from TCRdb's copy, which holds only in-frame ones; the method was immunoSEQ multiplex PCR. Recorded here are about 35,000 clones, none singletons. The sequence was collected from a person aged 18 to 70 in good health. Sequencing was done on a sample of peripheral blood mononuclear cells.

The part of the CDR3 DNA that was read is TGTGCCAGCCAGGGGCGAGCCAAAAACATT. Protein sequence: CASQGRAKNI. The whole CDR3 is CASQGRAKNIQYF. The chain combines TRBV19 with TRBJ2-4; D possibly corresponds to TRBD1 (6 bases). Sequencing ends 3 residues short of the CDR3 end; the germline J gene provides the rest. Germline V gives CDR1 LNHDA, CDR2 SQIVND (reference sequence). V was shortened by 9 bases and J by 0 bases, with 9 bases between the two germline ends. This CDR3 region has 13 residues.